Listed here are 5 T cell receptor beta chains from one sample, sequenced in a study of glioma-infiltrating T cells. The iRepertoire nested amplicon-rescue multiplex PCR amplified TCR alpha and beta CDR3s from RNA. Using its own MiXCR run on the multiplex PCR reads, TCRdb lists one record per CDR3 protein. The repertoire holds roughly 350,000 distinct CDR3 sequences, with about two fifths as singletons. The sequencing input was glioma tissue, nonneoplastic brain tissue, or PBMCs (not recorded which). The receptors shown here come from a human donor with low-grade glioma or glioblastoma, undergoing nonglioma brain surgery, or in good health (not recorded which).

The chain carries TRBV11-2 and TRBJ2-2; no reliable D call. The CDR3 has 16 residues. Trimming removed 4 bases from V and 0 bases from J, with 12 bases in between. Germline loops: CDR1 SGHAT, CDR2 FQNNGV. The CDR3 DNA is TGTGCCAGCAGCTACCGAGCCAGGTCGAACACCGGGGAGCTGTTTTTT. Translating it yields CASSYRARSNTGELFF.

A word on this clonotype: A single base separates this from a much larger clone, so it may be a read error. The chain couples TRBV5-5 to TRBJ1-1; D is uncertain. The V end lost 0 bases, the J end lost 1 base, and 7 bases lay between the germline ends. This CDR3 spans 14 amino acids. Per the germline V gene, CDR1 is SGHKS and CDR2 is YYEKEE (reference sequence). The CDR3 protein is CASSLEPENTEAFF. The CDR3 region has the DNA TGTGCCAGCAGCTTGGAACCTGAGAACACTGAAGCTTTCTTT.

V and J are TRBV9 and TRBJ1-2; tentatively, D is TRBD1 (6 bases). Germline CDR1 reads SGDLS; CDR2 reads YYNGEE. V gave up 0 bases and J gave up 8 bases, with 11 bases separating them. CDR3 length equals 13 residues. The CDR3, as DNA: TGTGCCAGCAGCGTAGGCGGGGGCCGGGGCTACACCTTC. Amino acids: CASSVGGGRGYTF.

This clonotype came up a few times. This chain joins TRBV20-1 and TRBJ1-5; D gene ambiguous. Deletions cut 0 bases from V and 3 bases from J, with 9 bases between. From germline, CDR1 is DFQATT and CDR2 SNEGSKA (reference sequence). This CDR3 has 14 residues. For the CDR3, the DNA is TGCAGTGCTAGAGATCATAGGACCAATCAGCCCCAGCATTTT. Its translation: CSARDHRTNQPQHF.

This clonotype was seen only a few times. The rearrangement uses TRBV20-1 and TRBJ2-1; 12 bases are a match to TRBD2. Germline trimming cut 0 bases from V and 1 base from J; bases unmatched to any gene: 10. Per germline, CDR1 DFQATT and CDR2 SNEGSKA (reference sequence). This CDR3 spans 19 amino acids. The CDR3, as DNA: TGCAGTGCTAGAGATTTAGCGACTAGCGGGAGCCCTTCCTACAATGAGCAGTTCTTC. Encoded protein: CSARDLATSGSPSYNEQFF.